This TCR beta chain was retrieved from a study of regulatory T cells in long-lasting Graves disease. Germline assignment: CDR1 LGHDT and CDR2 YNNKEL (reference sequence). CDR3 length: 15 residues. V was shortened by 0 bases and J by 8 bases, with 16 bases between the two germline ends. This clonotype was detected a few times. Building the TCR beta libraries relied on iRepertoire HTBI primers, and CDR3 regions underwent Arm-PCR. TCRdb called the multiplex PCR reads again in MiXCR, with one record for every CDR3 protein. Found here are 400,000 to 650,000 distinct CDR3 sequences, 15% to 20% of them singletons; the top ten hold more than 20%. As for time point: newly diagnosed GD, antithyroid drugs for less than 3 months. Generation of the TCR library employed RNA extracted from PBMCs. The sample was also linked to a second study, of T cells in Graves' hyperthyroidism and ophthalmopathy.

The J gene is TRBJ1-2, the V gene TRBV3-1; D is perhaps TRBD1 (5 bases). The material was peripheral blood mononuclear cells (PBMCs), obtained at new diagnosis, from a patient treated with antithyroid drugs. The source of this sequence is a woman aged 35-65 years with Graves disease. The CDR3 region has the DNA TGTGCCAGCAGCCAAGACTGGGGCGCCGCGGGCGGCTACACCTTC. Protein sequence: CASSQDWGAAGGYTF.